This is a list of T cell receptor beta chains from one sample in a study of T cell responses to AZD1222 COVID-19 vaccine. Only in-frame clones appear in the TCRdb table, and some are missing; sequencing was by immunoSEQ multiplex PCR. The table shows about 86,000 clones, with approximately 89% occurring only once. The input for sequencing was peripheral blood, taken 28 days after the second AZD1222 dose. The origin of the receptors is an adult who received the AZD1222 COVID-19 vaccine. Each CDR3 is given with its conserved first and last residue.

J gene | CDR3 length | V gene | CDR3 protein
TRBJ2-7 | 16 | TRBV5-1 | CASSLDPPGQGGEQYF
TRBJ1-2 | 16 | TRBV6-5 | CASSFAIPGSLYGYTF
TRBJ2-4 | 14 | TRBV5-1 | CASSLAWGQNIQYF
TRBJ1-4 | 15 | TRBV5-4 | CASSLGGVVNEKLFF
TRBJ1-2 | 15 | TRBV5-1 | CASTTGGGADYGYTF
TRBJ1-6 | 15 | TRBV30 | CAWSPGTYYNSPLHF
TRBJ1-2 | 13 | TRBV12-3/TRBV12-4 | CASSLAGGYGYTF
TRBJ1-1 | 14 | TRBV2 | CASWGTGQNTEAFF
TRBJ2-3 | 19 | TRBV14 | CASSQPREAAGGLSDTQYF
TRBJ2-1 | 16 | TRBV2 | CASSVRSGATVDEQFF
TRBJ1-2 | 14 | TRBV15 | CATSPRRLPYGYTF
TRBJ1-5 | 16 | TRBV28 | CASSSGTPYSNQPQHF
TRBJ2-7 | 14 | TRBV13 | CASSLGMAAYEQYF
TRBJ2-5 | 13 | TRBV4-1 | CASSQDSEETQYF
TRBJ2-1 | 15 | TRBV6-4 | CASSETGGAYNEQFF
TRBJ1-5 | 15 | TRBV28 | CASTLRGFGGWPQHF
TRBJ1-6 | 18 | TRBV5-1 | CASSKGTGQSSYNSPLHF
TRBJ2-7 | 14 | TRBV6-1 | CASSDRARSYEQYF
TRBJ1-1 | 15 | TRBV28 | CASSIKTGFEAEAFF
TRBJ2-2 | 16 | TRBV7-9 | CASSFTLQDFTGELFF
TRBJ1-5 | 17 | TRBV18 | CASPIIKRQGSNQPQHF
TRBJ1-5 | 11 | TRBV28 | CASSSGQPQHF
TRBJ2-1 | 17 | TRBV15 | CATSRTISRGVSNEQFF
TRBJ1-4 | 14 | TRBV5-1 | CASRDRDSNEKLFF
TRBJ1-1 | 14 | TRBV14 | CASSQDPGGSEAFF
TRBJ2-2 | 16 | TRBV11-2 | CASTLTRQVNTGELFF
TRBJ2-2 | 13 | TRBV18 | CASSPSPTGELFF
TRBJ1-3 | 14 | TRBV7-2 | CASRVAGTRNTIYF
TRBJ2-3 | 15 | TRBV28 | CASRKRGVYTDTQYF
TRBJ1-1 | 16 | TRBV5-1 | CASSLGKGWKNTEAFF
TRBJ2-3 | 14 | TRBV7-2 | CASSLVRGADTQYF
TRBJ2-5 | 13 | TRBV5-1 | CASSAGQQETQYF
TRBJ2-1 | 16 | TRBV5-4 | CASLGSPLDSYNEQFF
TRBJ1-1 | 13 | TRBV18 | CASSRNGNTEAFF
TRBJ1-4 | 15 | TRBV4-2 | CASSQGFTVATGLFF
TRBJ2-7 | 14 | TRBV2 | CASSRQGRDYEQYF
TRBJ2-7 | 15 | TRBV5-6 | CASSEMTSGIYEQYF
TRBJ2-5 | 18 | TRBV5-5 | CASSLRDPLRAGGETQYF
TRBJ1-6 | 13 | TRBV27 | CAVGGTYNSPLHF
TRBJ1-1 | 13 | TRBV6-1 | CASSENRGREAFF
TRBJ1-1 | 18 | TRBV7-9 | CASSSPSDRGPVNTEAFF
TRBJ2-5 | 15 | TRBV10-1 | CASYSPTSLQETQYF
TRBJ2-1 | 16 | TRBV19 | CASSSSGTRTFYEQFF
TRBJ1-2 | 13 | TRBV5-4 | CASSLSGLGGYTF
TRBJ2-5 | 14 | TRBV7-3 | CASSLFGGLETQYF
TRBJ1-5 | 18 | TRBV4-1 | CASSQDPSRGSTNQPQHF
TRBJ1-1 | 18 | TRBV11-3 | CAAAGRSIRRGVNTEAFF
TRBJ2-5 | 14 | TRBV5-1 | CASSPQGQVETQYF
TRBJ1-5 | 13 | TRBV9 | CASSVAGRSPQHF
TRBJ2-4 | 15 | TRBV6-5 | CASSSASGEKNIQYF
TRBJ2-4 | 16 | TRBV4-2 | CASSQGLDLAKNIQYF
TRBJ1-2 | 14 | TRBV24-1 | CAVGGAEYAYGYTF
TRBJ2-7 | 13 | TRBV12-3/TRBV12-4 | CASSWTGVYEQYF
TRBJ2-3 | 14 | TRBV18 | CASSPGTGGDTQYF
TRBJ1-6 | 17 | TRBV4-1 | CASSQDRRARGNSPLHF